Listed here are 10 T cell receptor beta chains from one sample, sequenced in a study of OX40 agonist ivuxolimab in advanced cancers. Produced via immunoSEQ multiplex PCR; TCRdb's table is partial and in-frame only. The sample consists of about 48,000 clones, around nine tenths of them appearing once. Source: CD4+ or CD8+ T cells sorted from blood, taken in a trial of the OX40 agonist ivuxolimab. These receptors all come from an adult with an advanced solid tumor such as melanoma, head and neck, liver or kidney cancer.

This clone was seen only once. This rearrangement joins TRBV29-1 to TRBJ2-7; perhaps TRBD2 as D (5 bases). The CDR3 runs 13 residues. CDR1 and CDR2 (germline): SQVTM, ANQGSEA. V gave up 6 bases and J gave up 0 bases, with 12 bases separating them. CDR3 amino acids: CSVRLSYSYEQYF. DNA for the CDR3: TGCAGCGTCAGACTATCTTACTCCTACGAGCAGTACTTC.

The chain combines TRBV5-6 with TRBJ2-3; D may be TRBD2 (5 bases). The CDR3 has 14 amino acids. The germline V gene has CDR1 SGHDT and CDR2 YYEEEE. Trimming left V 4 bases short and J 4 bases short, with 13 bases between. CDR3 region: CASSPEDSSDTQYF. The CDR3, as DNA: TGTGCCAGCAGCCCCGAGGACTCCTCAGATACGCAGTATTTT.

The CDR3 nucleotides are TGTGCCAGCGTGGGTCTTTTCTATGGCTACACCTTC. Residues: CASVGLFYGYTF. This chain uses TRBV7-8 with TRBJ1-2, with D unclear. Germline loops: CDR1 SGHVS, CDR2 FQNEAQ. The CDR3 has 12 residues. Trimming stripped 8 bases from V and 4 bases from J, with 11 bases between.

The V call is TRBV19, the J call TRBJ1-5; D is possibly TRBD1 (5 bases). The CDR3 runs 13 residues. Germline CDR1 reads LNHDA; CDR2 reads SQIVND (reference sequence). The germline V and J ends were trimmed by 1 base and 7 bases, with 8 bases remaining between them. CDR3 in amino acids: CASSIGGVQPQHF. The CDR3 DNA is TGTGCCAGTAGTATAGGGGGGGTCCAGCCCCAGCATTTT.

The chain uses TRBV28 and TRBJ1-5; D remains ambiguous. The CDR3 consists of 16 residues. Trimming pared 1 base from V and 3 bases from J, leaving 13 bases between. CDR1 MDHEN and CDR2 SYDVKM come from the germline V gene. In nucleotides, the CDR3 is TGTGCCAGCAGTTTATATTTCACTGACCCCAATCAGCCCCAGCATTTT. It encodes CASSLYFTDPNQPQHF.

The gene calls are TRBV11-3 and TRBJ2-1, with TRBD2 matching over 9 bases. Germline values: CDR1 SGHNT, CDR2 YENEEA. This CDR3 comprises 13 residues. The J segment lost 6 bases and the V segment lost 5 bases, leaving 2 bases of the junction unmatched. Here the CDR3 DNA reads TGTGCCAGCAGCGAACTAGCGGGCAATGAGCAGTTCTTC. Translation gives CASSELAGNEQFF.

CDR3 DNA sequence: TGTGCCAGCAGCGGGGGTTATACTAACACCGGGGAGCTGTTTTTT. This sequence encodes CASSGGYTNTGELFF. The chain couples TRBV7-9 to TRBJ2-2, with D tentatively TRBD1 or TRBD2 (5 bases each). From germline, CDR1 is SEHNR and CDR2 FQNEAQ (reference sequence). Trimming removed 5 bases from V and 2 bases from J, with 12 bases in between. The CDR3 consists of 15 residues.

This clone was detected a few times. V is TRBV5-6 and J is TRBJ2-1, with 9 bases identical to TRBD1. J was trimmed by 3 bases and V by 4 bases; bases with no gene match: 5. Looked up from germline, CDR1 is SGHDT and CDR2 is YYEEEE. The length of the CDR3 is 15 residues. The CDR3 nucleotides read TGTGCCAGCAGCGTACGGGACAGGGTCTACAATGAGCAGTTCTTC. As protein: CASSVRDRVYNEQFF.

V and J are TRBV19 and TRBJ2-3, with 8 positions matching TRBD1. Germline V gives CDR1 LNHDA, CDR2 SQIVND (reference sequence). V gave up 4 bases and J gave up 5 bases; unmatched junction bases: 5. The length of the CDR3 is 14 residues. DNA for the CDR3: TGTGCCAGTAGTAGACGACAGGGGAAAGATACGCAGTATTTT. It yields the protein CASSRRQGKDTQYF. Drawing the rest from reference TRBV19 and TRBJ2-3, the complete variable domain is DGGITQSPKYLFRKEGQNVTLSCEQNLNHDAMYWYRQDPGQGLRLIYYSQIVNDFQKGDIAEGYSVSREKKESFPLTVTSAQKNPTAFYLCASSRRQGKDTQYFGPGTRLTVL.

This chain connects TRBV27 to TRBJ1-1; D is unresolved. Germline V CDR1 and CDR2: MNHEY, SMNVEV (reference sequence). The CDR3 consists of 14 residues. Trimming shortened V by 2 bases and J by 5 bases, and 12 bases separated the two germline ends. The CDR3 protein is CASSLGGIGTEAFF. The CDR3 DNA sequence: TGTGCCAGCAGTTTAGGTGGCATAGGAACTGAAGCTTTCTTT.